This section outlines one T cell receptor (beta chain) sequence together with its context. This CDR3 region has 12 residues. V was cut by 7 bases and J by 8 bases, with 11 bases left in between. The germline gives CDR1 MDHEN, CDR2 SYDVKM. These data are taken from a study of blood T cell repertoires in COVID-19. Some clones are missing from TCRdb's copy, which holds only in-frame ones; the method was immunoSEQ multiplex PCR. The table lists about 41,000 clones, roughly three quarters of them singletons. The TCR originated in a man of 80 years or more with acute or convalescent COVID-19. Sequenced material: peripheral blood. The chain employs TRBV28 and TRBJ1-4, with a possible D match to TRBD1 (5 bases). The CDR3 region has the DNA TGTGCCAGCACCCAGGGCCGGGAAAAACTGTTTTTT. This sequence encodes CASTQGREKLFF. The variable domain in full, completed from reference TRBV28 and TRBJ1-4, reads DVKVTQSSRYLVKRTGEKVFLECVQDMDHENMFWYRQDPGLGLRLIYFSYDVKMKEKGDIPEGYSVSREKKERFSLILESASTNQTSMYLCASTQGREKLFFGSGTQLSVL.